Below are 27 T cell receptor beta chains sequenced from a single sample in a study of T cell responses to AZD1222 COVID-19 vaccine. Libraries were prepared by immunoSEQ multiplex PCR; TCRdb keeps only in-frame clonotypes and omits some of them. Of about 120,000 clones in the sample, less than 90% were seen once. Source: peripheral blood, taken on day 0 of AZD1222 vaccination. The receptors here all came from an adult in good health.

In this sample, this clone turned up once. The chain combines TRBV3-1 (or the pseudogene TRBV3-2) with TRBJ1-2; D unresolved. V was cut by 2 bases and J by 10 bases, with 14 bases left in between. The CDR3 loop spans 13 amino acids. CDR1 is LGHDT and CDR2 is YNNKEL in the germline V gene (reference sequence). This CDR3 reads CASSQSIGRVYTF. DNA of the CDR3: TGTGCCAGCAGCCAATCAATAGGGAGGGTCTACACCTTC.

The chain has TRBV15 and TRBJ1-5; D is possibly TRBD1 (5 bases). Germline lookup yields CDR1 LNHNV and CDR2 YYDKDF (reference sequence). V lost 3 bases and J lost 5, with 11 bases in between. This CDR3 comprises 14 residues. As DNA, the CDR3 is TGTGCCACCAGCAGGGGGACGGGATATCAGCCCCAGCATTTT. Its protein product is CATSRGTGYQPQHF. Full variable domain (remainder filled in from reference TRBV15 and TRBJ1-5): DAMVIQNPRYQVTQFGKPVTLSCSQTLNHNVMYWYQQKSSQAPKLLFHYYDKDFNNEADTPDNFQSRRPNTSFCFLDIRSPGLGDTAMYLCATSRGTGYQPQHFGDGTRLSIL.

The J gene is TRBJ1-5, the V gene TRBV19, with D uncertain. The CDR3 contains 16 residues. V gave up 3 bases and J gave up 5 bases, with 17 bases separating them. The germline V gene encodes CDR1 LNHDA and CDR2 SQIVND (reference sequence). DNA of the CDR3: TGTGCCAGTAGTATTGGCGCGGCCGGCGCGGATCAGCCCCAGCATTTT. As protein: CASSIGAAGADQPQHF.

V usage is TRBV7-8 and J usage is TRBJ1-3; a possible D gene is TRBD1 (6 bases). V lost 8 bases to trimming and J lost 0 bases, with 14 bases between them. Looked up from germline, CDR1 is SGHVS and CDR2 is FQNEAQ. The CDR3 contains 15 residues. CDR3 DNA sequence: TGTGCCAGCGTAGACAGGCGGGTCTCTGGAAACACCATATATTTT. This codes for CASVDRRVSGNTIYF.

A single count supports this clone. CDR3 loop: CSVENSEIYGYTF. DNA of the CDR3: TGCAGCGTTGAGAATTCGGAGATCTATGGCTACACCTTC. The chain joins TRBV29-1 to TRBJ1-2, with unresolved D. CDR3 size: 13 residues. V was trimmed by 3 bases and J by 4 bases, leaving 12 bases between them. Looked up from germline, CDR1 is SQVTM and CDR2 is ANQGSEA.

This clone appeared a few times. The V call is TRBV2, the J call TRBJ1-1, with a tentative D call TRBD1 (6 bases). With 6 bases removed from V and 1 base from J, the gap between germline ends came to 9 bases. CDR3 length equals 13 residues. CDR1 SNHLY and CDR2 FYNNEI come from the germline V gene. CDR3 sequence reads: CASRADRNTEAFF. CDR3 DNA sequence: TGTGCCAGCAGAGCGGACAGGAACACTGAAGCTTTCTTT. The full variable domain, its missing parts supplied by reference TRBV2 and TRBJ1-1, is EPEVTQTPSHQVTQMGQEVILRCVPISNHLYFYWYRQILGQKVEFLVSFYNNEISEKSEIFDDQFSVERPDGSNFTLKIRSTKLEDSAMYFCASRADRNTEAFFGQGTRLTVV.

In this sample, this clone turned up a few times. The V and J genes are TRBV5-1 and TRBJ2-1; perhaps TRBD2 as D (6 bases). Germline V CDR1 and CDR2: SGHRS, YFSETQ. This CDR3 is built from 16 residues. Trimming shortened V by 2 bases and J by 2 bases, and 14 bases separated the two germline ends. CDR3 amino acids: CASSFGAGTPYNEQFF. For the CDR3, the DNA is TGCGCCAGCAGCTTCGGGGCGGGAACACCCTACAATGAGCAGTTCTTC.

This rearrangement joins TRBV5-6 to TRBJ1-5; no clear D. The CDR3 covers 13 residues. Germline V CDR1 and CDR2: SGHDT, YYEEEE. The ends were cut back, 1 base at V and 4 bases at J, with 6 bases in the middle. In nucleotides, the CDR3 is TGTGCCAGCAGCTTGTCCGGGAATCAGCCCCAGCATTTT. This gives the protein CASSLSGNQPQHF.

The chain couples TRBV11-1 to TRBJ2-3; D might be TRBD2 (7 bases). In germline, CDR1 is SGHAT, CDR2 FQDESV (reference sequence). This CDR3 comprises 16 residues. Between the trimmed V and J ends, which lost 2 bases and 4 bases, there was a span of 16 bases. DNA of the CDR3: TGTGCCAGCAGCTTATGGGGGGGGCGGGACTCAGATACGCAGTATTTT. Translation gives CASSLWGGRDSDTQYF.

This chain uses TRBV15 with TRBJ1-2; D gene ambiguous. This CDR3 has 12 residues. Germline V gene data show CDR1 as LNHNV and CDR2 as YYDKDF (reference sequence). Trimming removed 7 bases from V and 6 bases from J, with 12 bases in between. CDR3 bases: TGTGCCACCAAAGGAGGGTCCCATGGCTACACCTTC. Translating gives CATKGGSHGYTF.

The chain couples TRBV5-1 to TRBJ1-6; no definite D call. The CDR3 runs 17 residues. Trimming removed 1 base from V and 5 bases from J, with 16 bases in between. Germline assignment: CDR1 SGHRS and CDR2 YFSETQ. The CDR3 nucleotides read TGCGCCAGCAGCTTGTCAGGACGGCCTCGGGATAATTCACCCCTCCACTTT. As protein: CASSLSGRPRDNSPLHF.

A single count supports this clone. The chain links TRBV23-1 to TRBJ1-2; possible D gene TRBD1, 6 bases. TRBV23-1 is an open reading frame whose function is uncertain. Trimming cost V 3 bases and J 3 bases, with 17 bases left between them. The CDR3 has 16 amino acids. The CDR3 bases are TGCGCCAGCAGTCAGACGACAGGACAGTTACACTATGGCTACACCTTC. Translated: CASSQTTGQLHYGYTF.

V is TRBV7-8 and J is TRBJ1-6; no definite D call. Trimming stripped 5 bases from V and 2 bases from J, with 7 bases between. This CDR3 is built from 14 residues. Germline CDR1 and CDR2: SGHVS and FQNEAQ. CDR3 in DNA: TGTGCCAGCAGCATGACAACCTATAATTCACCCCTCCACTTT. It yields the protein CASSMTTYNSPLHF.

The rearrangement links TRBV5-6 to TRBJ1-2, with D unresolved. This CDR3 is 11 amino acids long. The germline V and J ends were trimmed by 2 bases and 3 bases, with 2 bases remaining between them. Germline-derived CDR1 and CDR2 are SGHDT and YYEEEE. The CDR3 is CASSLYYGYTF. Here the CDR3 DNA reads TGTGCCAGCAGCTTATACTATGGCTACACCTTC.

The chain carries TRBV3-1 (or the pseudogene TRBV3-2) and TRBJ1-2; weak D call: TRBD1 (5 bases). This CDR3 spans 14 amino acids. Germline CDR1 LGHDT, CDR2 YNNKEL (reference sequence). V shed 6 bases and J shed 6 bases, with 17 bases lying between them. CDR3 DNA sequence: TGTGCCAGCAGGGGACGAGAAGACCTTCATGGCTACACCTTC. It specifies CASRGREDLHGYTF.

The chain joins TRBV11-2 to TRBJ1-6, with D perhaps matching TRBD1 (6 bases). Trimming took off 0 bases at V and 9 bases at J, with 12 bases between the two ends. Per the germline V gene, CDR1 is SGHAT and CDR2 is FQNNGV. This CDR3 contains 15 residues. Here the CDR3 DNA reads TGTGCCAGCAGCTTAGATACGGGGGGCCGTTCACCCCTCCACTTT. Its translation: CASSLDTGGRSPLHF.

This clone is a singleton in its sample. The CDR3 protein is CASSLTSGFSYEQYF. CDR3 DNA sequence: TGTGCCAGCAGCCTCACTAGCGGATTCTCCTACGAGCAGTACTTC. The rearrangement joins TRBV7-2 to TRBJ2-7, with TRBD2 matching 8 bases. Germline trimming cut 5 bases from V and 0 bases from J; bases unmatched to any gene: 6. This CDR3 has 15 amino acids. Germline CDR1 is SGHTA and CDR2 is FQGNSA. Drawing the rest from reference TRBV7-2 and TRBJ2-7, the complete variable domain is GAGVSQSPSNKVTEKGKDVELRCDPISGHTALYWYRQSLGQGLEFLIYFQGNSAPDKSGLPSDRFSAERTGGSVSTLTIQRTQQEDSAVYLCASSLTSGFSYEQYFGPGTRLTVT.

The rearrangement uses TRBV19 and TRBJ1-5, with 11 bases matching TRBD1. Germline V gives CDR1 LNHDA, CDR2 SQIVND (reference sequence). V shed 5 bases, J shed 6 bases, and the junction held 6 bases outside the gene matches. The CDR3 runs to 15 residues. CDR3 residues: CASSSGQGAIQPQHF. The CDR3 DNA follows: TGTGCCAGTAGTTCCGGACAGGGGGCAATTCAGCCCCAGCATTTT.

The V and J genes are TRBV7-2 and TRBJ1-2; the D gene is possibly TRBD1 (6 bases). This CDR3 spans 15 amino acids. Germline CDR1 and CDR2: SGHTA and FQGNSA. V was clipped by 3 bases and J by 3 bases, with 14 bases between them. The DNA for the CDR3 is TGTGCCAGCAGCTTGGAGGGGGGGCGCGACTATGGCTACACCTTC. Residues: CASSLEGGRDYGYTF. The full variable domain, rest sourced from reference TRBV7-2 and TRBJ1-2, is GAGVSQSPSNKVTEKGKDVELRCDPISGHTALYWYRQSLGQGLEFLIYFQGNSAPDKSGLPSDRFSAERTGGSVSTLTIQRTQQEDSAVYLCASSLEGGRDYGYTFGSGTRLTVV.

This chain uses TRBV28 with TRBJ2-4; perhaps TRBD2 as D (6 bases). V was clipped by 3 bases and J by 5 bases, with 8 bases between them. The CDR3 is made up of 13 amino acids. Germline CDR1 MDHEN, CDR2 SYDVKM. The CDR3, as DNA: TGTGCCAGCAGTTTGGGGGGAGAAAACATTCAGTACTTC. Its translation is CASSLGGENIQYF.

V and J are TRBV3-1 (or the pseudogene TRBV3-2) and TRBJ2-5; 11 bases match TRBD1. Per germline, CDR1 LGHDT and CDR2 YNNKEL (reference sequence). With 4 bases clipped from V and 4 bases from J, the junction kept 8 bases outside the gene matches. The length of the CDR3 is 16 residues. CDR3 sequence: CASSLLGQGERETQYF. In nucleotides, the CDR3 is TGTGCCAGCAGCCTACTGGGACAGGGGGAGCGAGAGACCCAGTACTTC.

The chain carries TRBV27 and TRBJ1-1; TRBD1 matches at 7 bases. Germline CDR1 and CDR2: MNHEY and SMNVEV (reference sequence). The CDR3 length is 15 residues. With 10 bases clipped from V and 4 bases from J, the junction kept 15 bases outside the gene matches. CDR3 region: CATSGGAGGVTEAFF. As DNA, the CDR3 is TGTGCCACCTCGGGGGGGGCAGGGGGTGTCACTGAAGCTTTCTTT.

The V gene is TRBV7-3, the J gene TRBJ1-6; D may be TRBD1 (5 bases). Between the trimmed V and J ends, which lost 2 bases and 9 bases, there was a span of 11 bases. The CDR3 consists of 14 residues. From germline, CDR1 is SGHTA and CDR2 FQGTGA. The chain's CDR3 is CASSLRGDSSPLHF. The CDR3, as DNA: TGTGCCAGCAGCTTACGGGGGGATAGTTCACCCCTCCACTTT.

This rearrangement joins TRBV6-5 to TRBJ2-3; 8 bases align to TRBD1. The CDR3 is made up of 15 amino acids. V lost 6 bases, J lost 0 bases, and 5 bases stayed unmatched. The germline V gene has CDR1 MNHEY and CDR2 SVGAGI. CDR3 in amino acids: CASRSGQASTDTQYF. The DNA for the CDR3 is TGTGCCAGCAGGTCGGGACAGGCGAGCACAGATACGCAGTATTTT.

V is TRBV7-9 and J is TRBJ2-1, with D perhaps being TRBD1 or TRBD2 (6 bases each). The CDR3 is 15 residues long. The V end lost 1 base, the J end lost 6 bases, and 13 bases lay between the germline ends. CDR1 is SEHNR, CDR2 FQNEAQ, per germline (reference sequence). The CDR3 DNA reads as TGTGCCAGCAGCTTAGTAGGGGGGCGTGGCAATGAGCAGTTCTTC. This translates into CASSLVGGRGNEQFF.

The V and J genes are TRBV7-8 and TRBJ1-5; no definite D call. Germline CDR1 reads SGHVS; CDR2 reads FQNEAQ. Trimming removed 1 base at V and 7 bases at J, with 8 bases between. This CDR3 has 13 amino acids. CDR3 region: CASSLEEGQPQHF. The CDR3 nucleotides read TGTGCCAGCAGCTTAGAGGAGGGCCAGCCCCAGCATTTT.

The V gene is TRBV25-1, the J gene TRBJ2-7; D tentatively fits TRBD1 or TRBD2 (5 bases each). Per the germline V gene, CDR1 is MGHDK and CDR2 is SYGVNS. The V end was cut by 3 bases, the J end by 2 bases, with 11 bases between. CDR3 length equals 14 residues. The CDR3 region has the DNA TGTGCCAGCAGTGAGGGGGTGGCCCCCTACGAGCAGTACTTC. The encoded protein is CASSEGVAPYEQYF.